This T cell receptor beta chain comes out of a study of cytomegalovirus exposure and HLA in healthy donors. Background on the study: Of all 380 or so donors who were genotyped, roughly 81% belonged to the Caucasian-associated ancestry cluster.

CDR1 is MNHEY and CDR2 is SVGAGI in the germline V gene. The V end lost 0 bases, the J end lost 0 bases, and 8 bases lay between the germline ends. The length of the CDR3 is 15 residues. As for this clone: Its antigen is undetermined.

This PCR relied on a set of 60 Vbeta primers and 13 Jbeta primers. Using immunoSEQ multiplex PCR, the repertoire was profiled, and TCRdb retains in-frame clones only, with some absent. This sample yields 250,000 to 350,000 clones, of which roughly 85% are seen a single time; less than 4.5% belongs to the top ten. Study results and caveats: The study found most TCR sequences rare, yet found some public TCRs in many donors. A later analysis linked fewer than 20,000 TCR beta sequences to HLA alleles at 0.05 false discovery rate. HLA-A and HLA-B allele assignments for most subjects were reportedly predicted accurately using TCR beta sequences.

The V and J genes are TRBV6-5 and TRBJ1-1, with D perhaps TRBD1 (5 bases). The source of this sequence is a man aged 35 to 55 in good health and CMV-seropositive. The sequenced sample was PBMCs. DNA for the CDR3: TGTGCCAGCAGTTACTCACCGGACATGAACACTGAAGCTTTCTTT. Translation: CASSYSPDMNTEAFF.